This T cell receptor beta chain was captured by sequencing in a study of cytomegalovirus exposure and HLA in healthy donors. CDR1 SGHRS and CDR2 YFSETQ come from the germline V gene. The length of the CDR3 is 13 residues. Trimming removed 2 bases from V and 4 bases from J, with 9 bases in between. The sample holds a few counts of this clone. Its target is not known. Notes on the study in general: There were reportedly fewer N-insertions in an Asian-associated ancestry cluster than the roughly 670-donor mean, in a later analysis. The majority of TCR sequences were rare, yet some public TCRs appeared in many donors. The study dropped some indistinguishable V segments, TRBV6-2 and TRBV6-3 among them. Accurate prediction of most subjects' HLA-A and HLA-B alleles from TCR beta sequences was reported.

PCR used 60 Vbeta primers and 13 Jbeta primers. The method was immunoSEQ multiplex PCR; TCRdb's version includes in-frame clones alone and lacks a portion of them. Of 150,000 to 250,000 clones listed, almost 85% are singletons. This chain joins TRBV5-1 and TRBJ1-1; D not resolved. Sequencing was performed on PBMCs. The source of this sequence is a woman in her forties or fifties in good health and CMV-seronegative. CDR3 protein: CASSFTAGTEAFF. Written as DNA, the CDR3 is TGCGCCAGCAGCTTCACCGCAGGCACTGAAGCTTTCTTT.